These 7 T cell receptor beta chains were sequenced from one sample in a study of T-cell reconstitution after alpha-beta-depleted transplantation in children. This sample's TCRbeta library carried unique molecular identifier barcodes. TCRdb reprocessed the PCR reads via MiXCR and lists one record per CDR3 protein. The table records approximately 1,000,000 distinct CDR3 sequences, roughly 29% of them present only once. Sequences were derived from PBMCs, mostly from graft donor cells, sampled 360 days after TCRalphabeta/CD19-depleted stem cell transplant. The receptor set was obtained from a boy younger than two who had a stem cell transplant for SCID, so the T cells may come from the graft donor.

The chain is built from TRBV18 and TRBJ2-7, with D hard to call. The CDR3 totals 14 residues. V lost 6 bases and J 2 bases, leaving 14 bases between the germline ends. The V gene's germline CDR1 is KGHSH and CDR2 LQKENI. CDR3 protein: CASSPDTLPYEQYF. CDR3 nucleotide sequence: TGTGCCAGCTCTCCTGACACCCTACCCTACGAGCAGTACTTC.

This clonotype showed up just a few times. The chain uses TRBV5-5 and TRBJ2-3, with D perhaps matching TRBD2 (5 bases). CDR1 is SGHKS, CDR2 YYEKEE, per germline (reference sequence). The CDR3 sequence is 16 residues long. V shed 1 base and J shed 0 bases, with 12 bases lying between them. In DNA, the CDR3 is TGTGCCAGCAGCTTGAGGAGCGGCGTTAGCACAGATACGCAGTATTTT. Its translation is CASSLRSGVSTDTQYF.

This sequence joins TRBV11-2 and TRBJ2-7, with 7 bases that match TRBD1. Germline V gene lookup returns CDR1 SGHAT and CDR2 FQNNGV. V lost 5 bases to trimming and J lost 0 bases; unmatched junction nucleotides: 19. This CDR3 contains 19 residues. The CDR3 protein is CASSPHNRLGQQYSYEQYF. As DNA, the CDR3 is TGTGCCAGCAGCCCTCATAACCGCCTGGGACAGCAGTACTCCTACGAGCAGTACTTC.

This clonotype turned up a few times. This chain connects TRBV7-3 to TRBJ1-4; the D is unclear. Trimming removed 2 bases from V and 3 bases from J, with 4 bases in between. The CDR3 totals 13 residues. Germline V gene data show CDR1 as SGHTA and CDR2 as FQGTGA. CDR3 loop: CASSLVPNEKLFF. CDR3 sequence (DNA): TGTGCCAGCAGCTTAGTCCCTAATGAAAAACTGTTTTTT.

This chain links TRBV4-1 with TRBJ2-1; 10 bases fit TRBD2. V was pared by 0 bases and J by 3 bases, with 8 bases of the junction left unmatched. Per the germline V gene, CDR1 is MGHRA and CDR2 is YSYEKL. This CDR3 contains 18 residues. CDR3 region: CASSQETLAGAVYNEQFF. The CDR3 DNA reads TGCGCCAGCAGCCAAGAAACTCTAGCGGGGGCCGTCTACAATGAGCAGTTCTTC.

The chain couples TRBV10-3 to TRBJ2-3; 7 bases are shared with TRBD1. Per the germline V gene, CDR1 is ENHRY and CDR2 is SYGVKD. The CDR3 runs 15 residues. V trimming: 7 bases; J trimming: 2 bases; junction bases outside the gene matches: 9. CDR3 in amino acids: CAINLRQGDTDTQYF. Written as DNA, the CDR3 is TGTGCCATCAACCTACGACAGGGAGACACAGATACGCAGTATTTT.

The chain combines TRBV11-2 with TRBJ2-5, with D perhaps matching TRBD1 or TRBD2 (7 bases each). Trimming shortened V by 6 bases and J by 3 bases, and 26 bases separated the two germline ends. Germline CDR1 SGHAT, CDR2 FQNNGV. This CDR3 contains 18 residues. This chain's CDR3 is CASRHANRQGGFKETQYF. The CDR3 nucleotides are TGTGCCAGCAGACACGCCAACCGACAGGGAGGGTTCAAAGAGACCCAGTACTTC.